This T cell receptor beta chain was retrieved from a study of control samples from healthy donors and cancer patients. Assay: immunoSEQ multiplex PCR; the TCRdb copy retains only in-frame clones and omits some. The top ten hold approximately 30% of the sample, which has fewer than 20,000 clones, under 90% seen once. The CDR3 runs to 17 residues. V shed 1 base and J shed 0 bases, with 16 bases lying between them. Germline V lookup: CDR1 SGHRS, CDR2 YFSETQ. This clonotype was obtained from a woman aged 70-85 years with lung cancer. The V call is TRBV5-1, the J call TRBJ1-1; D is perhaps TRBD1 (5 bases). The sample consisted of PBMCs. The CDR3 region is CASSLSAGGTLNTEAFF. The DNA of the CDR3 is TGCGCCAGCAGCTTGAGTGCTGGGGGAACCCTGAACACTGAAGCTTTCTTT.